These 19 T cell receptor beta chains originate from one sample sequenced in a study of T cells in localized non-small cell lung cancer. Only in-frame clones appear in the TCRdb table, and some are missing; sequencing was by immunoSEQ multiplex PCR. This table has 45,000 or so clones, about 88% appearing once. The sequenced sample was PBMCs, obtained before any cancer treatment. The source is a man between 40 and 69 years old with stage II lung adenocarcinoma.

This clone appeared once. The gene calls are TRBV5-5 and TRBJ1-2, with D possibly TRBD1 on 5 matching bases. Trimming cost V 4 bases and J 7 bases, with 11 bases left between them. The germline gives CDR1 SGHKS, CDR2 YYEKEE (reference sequence). This CDR3 is 12 amino acids long. The CDR3 DNA reads TGTGCCAGCAGCCCGGGGGGGATTGGCTACACCTTC. It specifies CASSPGGIGYTF.

This chain connects TRBV4-2 to TRBJ2-3; D may be TRBD1 (6 bases). Per germline, CDR1 LGHNA and CDR2 YNFKEQ. The ends were cut back, 4 bases at V and 5 bases at J, with 16 bases in the middle. The CDR3 contains 15 residues. The CDR3 bases are TGTGCCAGCAGCCCGACCAGGGGTTTGGTAGATACGCAGTATTTT. It codes for CASSPTRGLVDTQYF.

V gene TRBV19 combines with J gene TRBJ2-4, with D hard to call. With 0 bases removed from V and 1 base from J, the gap between germline ends came to 10 bases. The V gene's germline CDR1 is LNHDA and CDR2 SQIVND (reference sequence). The CDR3 has 16 residues. Written as DNA, the CDR3 is TGTGCCAGTAGTATAGATGCCAGGATGGCCAAAAACATTCAGTACTTC. The encoded protein is CASSIDARMAKNIQYF.

The genes are TRBV6-5 and TRBJ1-4; D may be TRBD1 (6 bases). CDR3 length: 15 residues. Per the germline V gene, CDR1 is MNHEY and CDR2 is SVGAGI. V lost 5 bases to trimming and J lost 3 bases, with 13 bases between them. Written as DNA, the CDR3 is TGTGCCAGCAGTCCCACAGGGATCCCTAATGAAAAACTGTTTTTT. This sequence encodes CASSPTGIPNEKLFF.

The V and J genes are TRBV2 and TRBJ1-5; D is unresolved. V was trimmed by 8 bases and J by 0 bases, leaving 14 bases between them. This CDR3 has 15 residues. CDR1 is SNHLY and CDR2 is FYNNEI in the germline V gene. CDR3 coding DNA: TGTGCCAGCGGGAAGCAGAGTTATAGCAATCAGCCCCAGCATTTT. Translation: CASGKQSYSNQPQHF.

This clone was recorded only once. The chain joins TRBV5-1 to TRBJ1-1; the D gene is possibly TRBD1 (5 bases). Germline CDR1 is SGHRS and CDR2 is YFSETQ. V was pared by 5 bases and J by 6 bases, with 17 bases between. The CDR3 is 14 residues long. DNA of the CDR3: TGCGCCAGCAGAAACCTGAGGGACCCTCCTGAAGCTTTCTTT. Residues: CASRNLRDPPEAFF.

The rearrangement uses TRBV6-1 and TRBJ2-1, with 11 bases that match TRBD1. Trimming took 4 bases from V and 6 from J; bases not matched to a gene: 2. Germline V gene sequence: CDR1 MNHNS, CDR2 SASEGT. The CDR3 has 14 residues. The CDR3: CASSGDRGANEQFF. The CDR3 nucleotides read TGTGCCAGCAGTGGGGACAGGGGGGCCAATGAGCAGTTCTTC.

This chain uses TRBV6-1 with TRBJ2-2; D gene ambiguous. The CDR3 runs to 12 residues. V was shortened by 2 bases and J by 7 bases, with 5 bases between the two germline ends. The germline gives CDR1 MNHNS, CDR2 SASEGT. Here the CDR3 reads CASSEPVGELFF. CDR3 coding DNA: TGTGCCAGCAGTGAACCAGTCGGGGAGCTGTTTTTT.

The rearrangement joins TRBV11-2 to TRBJ2-3; no definite D call. Trimming removed 5 bases at V and 2 bases at J, with 5 bases between. The CDR3 is 12 residues long. Germline-derived CDR1 and CDR2 are SGHAT and FQNNGV. The CDR3 here is CASSPVTDTQYF. CDR3 in DNA: TGTGCCAGCAGCCCAGTCACAGATACGCAGTATTTT.

This clone was seen a single time. DNA for the CDR3: TGCGCCAGCAGCTTGCCTTACAATGAGCAGTTCTTC. This gives the protein CASSLPYNEQFF. The V and J genes are TRBV5-1 and TRBJ2-1; the D is unclear. CDR1 and CDR2 (germline): SGHRS, YFSETQ. Trimming removed 1 base at V and 4 bases at J, with 3 bases between. This CDR3 is 12 amino acids long.

CDR3 loop: CASSQEEHRGGTDTQYF. The CDR3 DNA sequence: TGCGCCAGCAGCCAAGAGGAGCACAGGGGTGGTACAGATACGCAGTATTTT. V gene TRBV4-1 combines with J gene TRBJ2-3; TRBD1 matches 7 bases. The trim removed 0 bases at V and 3 bases at J, leaving 9 bases unmatched. The CDR3 has 17 amino acids. Germline CDR1 is MGHRA and CDR2 is YSYEKL.

Only a few counts were recorded for this clone. V is TRBV4-1 and J is TRBJ1-6; D might be TRBD1 (6 bases). The CDR3 is 18 amino acids. Germline CDR1 and CDR2: MGHRA and YSYEKL. Trimming removed 1 base from V and 9 bases from J, with 22 bases in between. CDR3 nucleotide sequence: TGCGCCAGCAGCCAAGGGGGATTACGGGGGCTGAGAGGTTCACCCCTCCACTTT. It is translated as CASSQGGLRGLRGSPLHF.

The CDR3, as DNA: TGTGCCAGTAGCCATAAAATGGACGGGTACTACGAGCAGTACTTC. Amino acids: CASSHKMDGYYEQYF. The V gene is TRBV19, the J gene TRBJ2-7; no definite D call. V shed 6 bases and J shed 3 bases, with 18 bases lying between them. CDR1 is LNHDA, CDR2 SQIVND, per germline (reference sequence). The CDR3 covers 15 residues. Drawing the rest from reference TRBV19 and TRBJ2-7, the complete variable domain is DGGITQSPKYLFRKEGQNVTLSCEQNLNHDAMYWYRQDPGQGLRLIYYSQIVNDFQKGDIAEGYSVSREKKESFPLTVTSAQKNPTAFYLCASSHKMDGYYEQYFGPGTRLTVT.

The chain employs TRBV29-1 and TRBJ2-5; D is unresolved. Deletions cut 6 bases from V and 2 bases from J, with 7 bases between. This CDR3 spans 11 amino acids. From germline, CDR1 is SQVTM and CDR2 ANQGSEA. The CDR3 DNA follows: TGCAGCGTGGGAAAGCAAGAGACCCAGTACTTC. It is translated as CSVGKQETQYF.

The chain employs TRBV6-1 and TRBJ2-5, with D hard to call. There are 11 residues in the CDR3. The germline V gene encodes CDR1 MNHNS and CDR2 SASEGT. The V and J ends lost 6 bases and 12 bases respectively, with 14 bases between them. CDR3 amino acids: CASSHGHRKYF. CDR3 DNA sequence: TGTGCCAGCAGCCACGGGCACAGAAAGTACTTC.

The genes are TRBV5-1 and TRBJ1-1, with D unclear. CDR3 size: 13 residues. Germline V gene sequence: CDR1 SGHRS, CDR2 YFSETQ. The V gene lost 5 bases and the J gene lost 4 bases, with 12 bases spanning the gap. CDR3 residues: CASRSDRSTEAFF. CDR3 nucleotides: TGCGCCAGCAGGTCAGATAGGAGCACTGAAGCTTTCTTT.

This sequence joins TRBV2 and TRBJ2-3; D is unclear. Trimming removed 7 bases from V and 0 bases from J, with 14 bases in between. The germline gives CDR1 SNHLY, CDR2 FYNNEI. The CDR3 consists of 15 residues. The CDR3 DNA follows: TGTGCCAGCAAAGACAAGGTCTCTAGCACAGATACGCAGTATTTT. This sequence encodes CASKDKVSSTDTQYF.

CDR3 in amino acids: CASKTGTYSNEQFF. CDR3 bases: TGTGCCAGCAAAACAGGGACCTACAGCAATGAGCAGTTCTTC. The rearrangement links TRBV2 to TRBJ2-1, with TRBD1 as a possible D gene (6 bases). Trimming took off 7 bases at V and 6 bases at J, with 16 bases between the two ends. Germline V lookup: CDR1 SNHLY, CDR2 FYNNEI. CDR3 length: 14 residues.

The chain carries TRBV6-5 and TRBJ2-3; D not certain. V was clipped by 0 bases and J by 4 bases, with 5 bases between them. The CDR3 sequence is 13 residues long. Germline V gene data show CDR1 as MNHEY and CDR2 as SVGAGI. This chain's CDR3 is CASSYSPADTQYF. For the CDR3, the DNA is TGTGCCAGCAGTTACTCCCCGGCAGATACGCAGTATTTT.